This T cell receptor beta chain was found in a study of T-cell reconstitution after alpha-beta-depleted transplantation in children. Overall study findings and caveats: Reportedly, alpha-beta T cells present about two months post-transplant originated from several hundred expanded clones of graft origin. Once a year had passed after transplant, T-cell counts and diversity came mostly from newly produced T cells.

V lost 3 bases to trimming and J lost 6 bases, with 13 bases between them. The germline gives CDR1 SGHDT, CDR2 YYEEEE. The CDR3 is 13 amino acids. In its sample, this clonotype was seen many times. What it binds is unknown. The TCRbeta library was prepared with unique molecular identifiers. TCRdb ran MiXCR on the PCR reads and lists one entry per CDR3 protein. The data contain about 180,000 distinct CDR3 sequences, 11% of them singletons. V usage is TRBV5-6 and J usage is TRBJ2-7; the D gene is possibly TRBD2 (5 bases). The clonotype originates from a boy aged 2 to 9 with acute myeloid leukemia, due to receive a stem cell transplant. Sample: PBMCs, taken before TCRalphabeta/CD19-depleted stem cell transplant. The CDR3 reads CASSYGDSSEQYV. The CDR3 bases are TGTGCCAGCAGCTACGGGGATTCAAGCGAGCAGTACGTC.